Below, 10 T cell receptor beta chains from the same sample are listed, as sequenced in a study of T cells in Graves' hyperthyroidism and ophthalmopathy. RNA transcripts provided the source from which TCR beta CDR3 regions were amplified. Carried out on the TCR CDR3, a first-round RT-PCR used the HTBI primer set. TCRdb reanalysed the multiplex PCR reads using MiXCR and keeps one entry per CDR3 protein. Of about 500,000 distinct CDR3 sequences detected, under 20% appear once; the ten largest clones hold about 16%. Source material: blood. The receptors originated from a woman younger than 35 with Graves' ophthalmopathy.

This clonotype appeared many times. The rearrangement links TRBV20-1 to TRBJ2-5; perhaps TRBD1 as D (5 bases). The V gene's germline CDR1 is DFQATT and CDR2 SNEGSKA (reference sequence). The CDR3 consists of 15 residues. V lost 3 bases and J 1 base, leaving 15 bases between the germline ends. Written as DNA, the CDR3 is TGCAGTGCTAGCCGGACGGTGGGGCCCCAAGAGACCCAGTACTTC. It translates to CSASRTVGPQETQYF.

Many counts were recorded for this clonotype. The chain recombines TRBV28 with TRBJ2-4; tentatively, D is TRBD2 (5 bases). V dropped 5 bases and J dropped 5 bases, with 13 bases sitting between them. The germline gives CDR1 MDHEN, CDR2 SYDVKM. This CDR3 is 14 amino acids long. The CDR3 reads CASSIRGIQNIQYF. As DNA, the CDR3 is TGTGCCAGCAGTATAAGAGGGATCCAAAACATTCAGTACTTC.

This clonotype was counted a few times. V gene TRBV4-3 combines with J gene TRBJ2-7; no reliable D call. The V and J ends lost 2 bases and 3 bases respectively, with 14 bases between them. There are 15 residues in the CDR3. Germline-derived CDR1 and CDR2 are LGHNA and YSLEER. The DNA for the CDR3 is TGCGCCAGCAGCCAAATGAGAAGCGAATACTACGAGCAGTACTTC. Translated: CASSQMRSEYYEQYF.

This clonotype has ten or more counts. V usage is TRBV29-1 and J usage is TRBJ1-2; 11 bases match TRBD1. Looked up from germline, CDR1 is SQVTM and CDR2 is ANQGSEA. The CDR3 consists of 14 residues. J gave up 5 bases and V 4 bases, and 6 bases lay outside the gene matches. The CDR3, as DNA: TGCAGCGTTGTACGGGGGACAGGGGGTTATGGCTACACCTTC. Protein sequence: CSVVRGTGGYGYTF.

J is TRBJ2-7 and V is TRBV20-1, with 10 bases identical to TRBD2. Germline V lookup: CDR1 DFQATT, CDR2 SNEGSKA (reference sequence). The CDR3 has 13 residues. V trimming: 7 bases; J trimming: 3 bases; junction bases outside the gene matches: 6. For the CDR3, the DNA is TGCAGTGGCAACGGACTAGCGGTCTACGAGCAGTACTTC. Translation: CSGNGLAVYEQYF.

Concerning this clonotype: This may come from a read error, since a much larger clone is one base off. Since the CDR3 does not end with the conserved phenylalanine or tryptophan, this likely comes from a read error. The chain's CDR3 is CASSTGPDGPRNTEAFS. The CDR3, as DNA: TGTGCCAGCAGCACGGGGCCAGACGGCCCGCGGAACACTGAAGCTTTCTCT. This chain connects TRBV7-9 to TRBJ1-1; a possible D gene is TRBD1 (5 bases). The germline CDR1 and CDR2 sequences are SEHNR and FQNEAQ (reference sequence). This CDR3 contains 17 residues. V was clipped by 5 bases and J by 1 base, with 20 bases between them.

This clonotype was observed at least ten times. The chain has TRBV20-1 and TRBJ2-7; 10 bases agree with TRBD1. Germline values: CDR1 DFQATT, CDR2 SNEGSKA (reference sequence). With V trimmed by 5 bases and J by 2 bases, 3 bases remained unmatched. The length of the CDR3 is 13 residues. The CDR3 sequence is CSAGTGATYEQYF. The CDR3 bases are TGCAGTGCTGGGACAGGGGCAACCTACGAGCAGTACTTC.

This clonotype came up many times. The chain carries TRBV2 and TRBJ1-1; tentative D call: TRBD1 (6 bases). V was cut by 1 base and J by 11 bases, with 14 bases left in between. The germline V gene encodes CDR1 SNHLY and CDR2 FYNNEI. The CDR3 runs 13 residues. The CDR3 bases are TGTGCCAGCAGTGAAGTGGTGAGCCAGGGGGCTTTCTTT. Protein sequence: CASSEVVSQGAFF.

This clonotype was detected many times. The V gene is TRBV30, the J gene TRBJ1-5; D might be TRBD1 (5 bases). Per the germline V gene, CDR1 is GTSNPN and CDR2 is SVGIG (reference sequence). V gave up 0 bases and J gave up 1 base, with 13 bases separating them. The CDR3 runs 16 residues. DNA for the CDR3: TGTGCCTGGAGTGTACTAGGAGGGGCCAGCAATCAGCCCCAGCATTTT. As protein: CAWSVLGGASNQPQHF.

The chain is built from TRBV13 and TRBJ2-5; 15 bases match TRBD2. There are 18 residues in the CDR3. Germline-derived CDR1 and CDR2 are PRHDT and FYEKMQ (reference sequence). V was clipped by 0 bases and J by 5 bases; unmatched bases: 7. CDR3 region: CASSLGPGLAGGRETQYF. CDR3 coding DNA: TGTGCCAGCAGCTTAGGTCCGGGACTAGCGGGAGGAAGGGAGACCCAGTACTTC.